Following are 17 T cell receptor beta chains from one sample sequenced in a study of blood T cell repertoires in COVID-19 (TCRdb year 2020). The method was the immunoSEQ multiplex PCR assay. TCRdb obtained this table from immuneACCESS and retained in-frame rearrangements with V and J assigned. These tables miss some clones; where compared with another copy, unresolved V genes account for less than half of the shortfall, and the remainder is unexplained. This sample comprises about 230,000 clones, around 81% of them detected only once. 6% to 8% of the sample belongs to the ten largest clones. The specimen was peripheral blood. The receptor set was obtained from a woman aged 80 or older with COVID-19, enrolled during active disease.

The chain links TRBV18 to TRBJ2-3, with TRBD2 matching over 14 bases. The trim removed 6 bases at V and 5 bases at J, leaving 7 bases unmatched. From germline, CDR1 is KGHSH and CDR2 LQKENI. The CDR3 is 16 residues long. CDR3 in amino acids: CASSQGLAGAGDTQYF. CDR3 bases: TGTGCCAGCTCGCAGGGACTAGCGGGAGCAGGAGATACGCAGTATTTT.

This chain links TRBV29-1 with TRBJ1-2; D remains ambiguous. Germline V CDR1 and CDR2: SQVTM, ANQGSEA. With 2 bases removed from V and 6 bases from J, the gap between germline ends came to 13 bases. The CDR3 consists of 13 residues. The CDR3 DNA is TGCAGCGTTGAACGGTCCGGGGTAGATGGCTACACCTTC. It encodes CSVERSGVDGYTF.

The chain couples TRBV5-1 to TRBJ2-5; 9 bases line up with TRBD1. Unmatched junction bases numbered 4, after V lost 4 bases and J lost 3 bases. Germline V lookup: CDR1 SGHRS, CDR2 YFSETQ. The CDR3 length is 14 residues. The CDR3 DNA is TGCGCCAGCAGCACGGGACAGGGAGAAGAGACCCAGTACTTC. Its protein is CASSTGQGEETQYF.

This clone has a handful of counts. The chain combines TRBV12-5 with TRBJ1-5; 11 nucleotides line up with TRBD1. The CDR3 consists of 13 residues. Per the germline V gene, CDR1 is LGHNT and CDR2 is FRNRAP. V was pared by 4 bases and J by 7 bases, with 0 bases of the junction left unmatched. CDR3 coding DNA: TGTGCTAGTGGTTGGGACAGGGGGCAGCCCCAGCATTTT. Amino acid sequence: CASGWDRGQPQHF.

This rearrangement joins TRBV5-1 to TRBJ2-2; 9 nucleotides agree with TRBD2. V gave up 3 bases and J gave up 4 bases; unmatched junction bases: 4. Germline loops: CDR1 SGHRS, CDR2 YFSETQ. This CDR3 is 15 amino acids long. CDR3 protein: CASSSIAGVTGELFF. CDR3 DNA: TGCGCCAGCAGCTCCATAGCGGGAGTCACCGGGGAGCTGTTTTTT.

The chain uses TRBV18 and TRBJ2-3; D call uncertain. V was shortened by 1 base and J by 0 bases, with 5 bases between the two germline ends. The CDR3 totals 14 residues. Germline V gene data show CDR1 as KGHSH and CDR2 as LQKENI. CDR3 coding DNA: TGTGCCAGCTCACCACTCCCGAGCACAGATACGCAGTATTTT. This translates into CASSPLPSTDTQYF. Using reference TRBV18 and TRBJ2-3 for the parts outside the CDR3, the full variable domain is NAGVMQNPRHLVRRRGQEARLRCSPMKGHSHVYWYRQLPEEGLKFMVYLQKENIIDESGMPKERFSAEFPKEGPSILRIQQVVRGDSAAYFCASSPLPSTDTQYFGPGTRLTVL.

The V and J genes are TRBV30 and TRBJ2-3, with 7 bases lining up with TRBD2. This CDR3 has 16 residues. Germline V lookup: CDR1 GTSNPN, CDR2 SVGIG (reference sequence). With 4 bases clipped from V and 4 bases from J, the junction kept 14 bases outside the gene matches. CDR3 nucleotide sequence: TGTGCCTGGACCCCAAAGACTAGCAGTTTTTCAGATACGCAGTATTTT. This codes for CAWTPKTSSFSDTQYF.

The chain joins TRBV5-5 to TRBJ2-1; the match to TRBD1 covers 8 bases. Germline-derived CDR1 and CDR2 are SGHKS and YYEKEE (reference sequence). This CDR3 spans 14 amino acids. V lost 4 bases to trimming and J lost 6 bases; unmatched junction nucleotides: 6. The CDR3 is CASSRTGTTNEQFF. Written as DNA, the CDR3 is TGTGCCAGCAGCCGGACAGGGACCACCAATGAGCAGTTCTTC.

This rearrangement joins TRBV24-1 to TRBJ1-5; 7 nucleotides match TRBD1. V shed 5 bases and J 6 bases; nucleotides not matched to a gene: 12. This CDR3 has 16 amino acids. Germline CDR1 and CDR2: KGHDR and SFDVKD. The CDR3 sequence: CATSGDSHRQGQPQHF. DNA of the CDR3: TGTGCCACCAGTGGGGACTCACATCGACAGGGTCAGCCCCAGCATTTT.

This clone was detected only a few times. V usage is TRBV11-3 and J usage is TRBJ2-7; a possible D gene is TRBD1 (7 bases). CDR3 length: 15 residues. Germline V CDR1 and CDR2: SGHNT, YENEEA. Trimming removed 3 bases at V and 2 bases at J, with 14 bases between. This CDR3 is CASSLEAGGTYEQYF. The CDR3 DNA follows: TGTGCCAGCAGCTTGGAGGCAGGGGGGACCTACGAGCAGTACTTC.

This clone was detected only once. CDR3 sequence (DNA): TGTGCCAGCAGCTTAGACCAAACAGCCGTCCTTAGTGGCTACACCTTC. This gives the protein CASSLDQTAVLSGYTF. The chain combines TRBV7-6 with TRBJ1-2; D remains unclear. This CDR3 has 16 residues. V lost 1 base and J 7 bases, leaving 19 bases between the germline ends. Germline CDR1 SGHVS, CDR2 FNYEAQ.

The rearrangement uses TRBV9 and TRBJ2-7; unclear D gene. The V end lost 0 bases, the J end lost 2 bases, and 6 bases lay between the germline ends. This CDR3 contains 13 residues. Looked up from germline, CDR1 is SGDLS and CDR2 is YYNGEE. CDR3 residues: CASSVGQTYEQYF. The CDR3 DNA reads TGTGCCAGCAGCGTAGGGCAGACCTACGAGCAGTACTTC.

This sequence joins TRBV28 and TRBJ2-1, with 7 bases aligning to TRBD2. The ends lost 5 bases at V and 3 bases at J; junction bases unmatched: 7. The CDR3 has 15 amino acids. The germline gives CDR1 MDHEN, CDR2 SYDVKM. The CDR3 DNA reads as TGTGCCAGCAGTCCTAGCGGTCGCCTCTACAATGAGCAGTTCTTC. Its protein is CASSPSGRLYNEQFF.

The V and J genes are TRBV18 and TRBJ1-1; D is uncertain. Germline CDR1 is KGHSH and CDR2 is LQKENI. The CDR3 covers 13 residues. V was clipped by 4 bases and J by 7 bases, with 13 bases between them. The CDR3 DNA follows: TGTGCCAGCTCACTTGATAGTCTCGGTGAAGCTTTCTTT. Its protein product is CASSLDSLGEAFF.

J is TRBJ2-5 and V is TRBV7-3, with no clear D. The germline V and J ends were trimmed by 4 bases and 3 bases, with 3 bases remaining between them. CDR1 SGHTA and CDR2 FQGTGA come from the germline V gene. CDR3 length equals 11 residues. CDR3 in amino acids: CASSSEETQYF. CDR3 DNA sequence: TGTGCCAGCAGCTCTGAAGAGACCCAGTACTTC.

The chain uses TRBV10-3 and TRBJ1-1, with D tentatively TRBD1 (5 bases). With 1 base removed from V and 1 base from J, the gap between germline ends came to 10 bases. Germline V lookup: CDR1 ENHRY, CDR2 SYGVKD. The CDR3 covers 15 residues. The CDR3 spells CAISEWRGGNTEAFF. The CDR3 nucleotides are TGTGCCATCAGTGAGTGGAGGGGTGGGAACACTGAAGCTTTCTTT.

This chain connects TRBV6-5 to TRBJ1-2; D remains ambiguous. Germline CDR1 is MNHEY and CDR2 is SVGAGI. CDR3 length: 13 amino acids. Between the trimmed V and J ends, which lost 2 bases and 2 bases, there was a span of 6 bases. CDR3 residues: CASSYAVNYGYTF. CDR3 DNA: TGTGCCAGCAGTTACGCAGTCAACTATGGCTACACCTTC.